A selection of T cell receptor beta chains follows, all from one sample in a study of HIV-infected children after antiretroviral therapy interruption. Using its own MiXCR run on the 3' RACE reads, TCRdb lists one record per CDR3 protein. Of about 89,000 distinct CDR3 sequences in the sample, roughly 6.4% were seen once. The sequenced sample was CD45RA+ CD4+ T cells from PBMCs, pooled from several time points, obtained from a donor given antiretroviral therapy, either interrupted or continuous. Every receptor here comes from a pool of human donors with HIV. Both conserved end residues are part of each CDR3. Fields, in order: J gene, D gene, V gene, clone size, CDR3 protein, CDR3 DNA. A D gene is named only where the DNA matches it firmly. Where a row states a size, it is once, few, many or the class of an expanded clone; other rows omit it.

TRBJ1-5 | NA | TRBV19 | few | CASSTGGSTGQLYF | TGTGCCAGCAGTACTGGGGGAAGCACCGGGCAGCTCTACTTT
TRBJ1-4 | NA | TRBV12-3/TRBV12-4 | many | CASSLDEKLFF | TGTGCCAGCAGTTTAGACGAAAAACTGTTTTTT
TRBJ1-1 | TRBD1 | TRBV5-1 | few | CASSTRTGGTEAFF | TGCGCCAGCAGCACCAGGACAGGGGGGACTGAAGCTTTCTTT
TRBJ2-5 | NA | TRBV5-4 | many | CASSRETVQETQYF | TGTGCCAGCAGCAGGGAGACAGTACAAGAGACCCAGTACTTC
TRBJ2-1 | TRBD2 | TRBV20-1 | many | CSARGTSGGQYNEQFF | TGCAGTGCTAGGGGGACTAGCGGGGGGCAATACAATGAGCAGTTCTTC
TRBJ1-6 | NA | TRBV5-1 | NA | CASSSTGDSPLHF | TGCGCCAGCAGTTCAACAGGTGATTCACCCCTCCACTTT
TRBJ2-7 | NA | TRBV24-1 | many | CATSDAGTPAYEQYF | TGTGCCACCAGTGACGCCGGGACTCCAGCCTACGAGCAGTACTTC
TRBJ2-2 | TRBD2 | TRBV7-2 | few | CASSLLATSGGFAGELFF | TGTGCCAGCAGCCTCCTCGCGACTAGCGGGGGGTTTGCCGGGGAGCTGTTTTTT
TRBJ2-7 | NA | TRBV7-2 | many | CASSLVNSYEQYF | TGTGCCAGCAGCTTAGTGAATAGCTACGAGCAGTACTTC
TRBJ1-1 | NA | TRBV20-1 | many | CSARESGDYTEAFF | TGCAGTGCTAGAGAATCAGGGGATTACACTGAAGCTTTCTTT
TRBJ2-7 | TRBD2 | TRBV12-3/TRBV12-4 | many | CASSTYSGGARNEQYF | TGTGCCAGCAGTACATATAGCGGGGGGGCCCGAAACGAGCAGTACTTC
TRBJ2-7 | NA | TRBV5-1 | many | CASSPGDSNYEQYF | TGCGCCAGCAGCCCGGGGGACAGCAACTACGAGCAGTACTTC
TRBJ1-5 | NA | TRBV6-1 | many | CASSVQGGPNQPQHF | TGTGCCAGCAGTGTTCAGGGCGGCCCCAATCAGCCCCAGCATTTT
TRBJ1-1 | NA | TRBV7-9 | many | CASSLVSFEAFF | TGTGCCAGCAGCTTAGTGAGTTTCGAAGCTTTCTTT
TRBJ2-3 | NA | TRBV11-1 | NA | CASSLPLGGPMRETDTQYF | TGTGCCAGCAGCTTACCTCTGGGGGGGCCAATGAGGGAGACAGATACGCAATATTTT
TRBJ2-2 | NA | TRBV30 | many | CAWSKGFTGELFF | TGTGCCTGGAGTAAGGGGTTCACCGGGGAGCTGTTTTTT
TRBJ1-2 | TRBD1 | TRBV23-1 | many | CASSQLNRGRSFYGYTF | TGCGCCAGCAGTCAATTAAACAGGGGGCGTAGTTTCTATGGCTACACCTTC
TRBJ2-5 | TRBD2 | TRBV20-1 | many | CSASPNRGGSQETQYF | TGCAGTGCTAGCCCCAATCGGGGGGGGTCCCAAGAGACCCAGTACTTC
TRBJ2-3 | NA | TRBV11-2 | many | CASSLSAGTAPDTQYF | TGTGCCAGCAGCTTATCTGCAGGGACGGCGCCAGATACGCAGTATTTT
TRBJ2-3 | NA | TRBV6-5 | many | CASRRGMSGDTQYF | TGTGCCAGCAGGAGGGGGATGTCAGGAGATACGCAGTATTTT
TRBJ2-2 | NA | TRBV20-1 | many | CSAPAGRRTGELFF | TGCAGTGCTCCCGCAGGGAGGCGCACCGGGGAGCTGTTTTTT
TRBJ2-7 | NA | TRBV2 | many | CASSRRGQGQYF | TGTGCCAGCAGCAGGAGGGGTCAGGGGCAGTACTTC
TRBJ1-5 | NA | TRBV28 | many | CASSLAVIRDQPQHF | TGTGCCAGCAGTTTAGCCGTGATTAGGGATCAGCCCCAGCATTTT
TRBJ2-3 | NA | TRBV7-9 | many | CASSFVGNRADTQYF | TGTGCCAGCAGCTTTGTGGGGAACAGGGCAGATACGCAGTATTTT
TRBJ2-1 | TRBD2 | TRBV4-2 | once | CASSKGLAGGQDEQFF | TGTGCCAGCAGCAAGGGACTAGCGGGGGGGCAGGATGAGCAGTTCTTC
TRBJ2-7 | TRBD1 | TRBV19 | NA | CASSINRGRAEQYF | TGTGCCAGTAGTATCAACAGGGGGCGGGCCGAGCAGTACTTC
TRBJ2-2 | TRBD1 | TRBV9 | many | CASSVGQGFSTGELFF | TGTGCCAGCAGCGTAGGACAGGGGTTTTCCACCGGGGAGCTGTTTTTT
TRBJ2-7 | NA | TRBV6-6 | many | CASRPRGVRSYEQYF | TGTGCCAGCAGGCCCCGTGGGGTCAGGTCCTACGAGCAGTACTTC